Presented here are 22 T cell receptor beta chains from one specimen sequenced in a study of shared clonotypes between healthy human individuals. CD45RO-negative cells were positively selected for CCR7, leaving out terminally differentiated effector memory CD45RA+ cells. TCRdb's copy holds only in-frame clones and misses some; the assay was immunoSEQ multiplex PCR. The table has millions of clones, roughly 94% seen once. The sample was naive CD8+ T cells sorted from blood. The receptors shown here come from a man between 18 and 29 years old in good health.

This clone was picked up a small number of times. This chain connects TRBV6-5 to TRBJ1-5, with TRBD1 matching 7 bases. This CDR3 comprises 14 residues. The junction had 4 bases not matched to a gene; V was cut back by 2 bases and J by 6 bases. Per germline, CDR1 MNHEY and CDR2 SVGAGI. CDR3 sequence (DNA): TGTGCCAGCAGTTACGTCCAGGGGGGTCAGCCCCAGCATTTT. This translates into CASSYVQGGQPQHF.

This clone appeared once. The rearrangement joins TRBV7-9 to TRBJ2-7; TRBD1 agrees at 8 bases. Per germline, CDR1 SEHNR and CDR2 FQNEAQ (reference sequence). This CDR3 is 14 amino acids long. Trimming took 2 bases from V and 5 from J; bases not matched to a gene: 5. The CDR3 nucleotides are TGTGCCAGCAGCTTACAGACAGGGGACAACGAGCAGTACTTC. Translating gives CASSLQTGDNEQYF.

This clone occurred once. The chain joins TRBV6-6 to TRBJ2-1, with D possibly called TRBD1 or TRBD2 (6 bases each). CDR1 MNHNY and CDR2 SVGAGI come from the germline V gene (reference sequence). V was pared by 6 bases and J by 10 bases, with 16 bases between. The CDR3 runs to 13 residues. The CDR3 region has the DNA TGTGCCAGCAGGGAGGGGGTCCTAAGGGAGCAGTTCTTC. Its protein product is CASREGVLREQFF.

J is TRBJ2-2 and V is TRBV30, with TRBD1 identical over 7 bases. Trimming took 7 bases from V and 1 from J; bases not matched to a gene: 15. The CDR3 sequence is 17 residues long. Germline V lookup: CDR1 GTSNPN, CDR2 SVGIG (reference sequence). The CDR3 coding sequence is TGTGCCTATCTCATATATTGGGACAGCCAGAACACCGGGGAGCTGTTTTTT. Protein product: CAYLIYWDSQNTGELFF.

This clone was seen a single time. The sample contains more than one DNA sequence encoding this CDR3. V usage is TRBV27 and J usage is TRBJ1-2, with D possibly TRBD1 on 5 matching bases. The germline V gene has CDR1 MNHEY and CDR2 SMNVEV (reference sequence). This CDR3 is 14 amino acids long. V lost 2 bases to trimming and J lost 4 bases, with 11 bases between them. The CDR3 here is CASSLKGAGYGYTF. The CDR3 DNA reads TGTGCCAGCAGTTTAAAAGGGGCTGGCTATGGCTACACCTTC.

CDR3 nucleotide sequence: TGCGCCAGCAGTGAGGGTCTGGGGGTATCCTACGAGCAGTACTTC. It yields the protein CASSEGLGVSYEQYF. V usage is TRBV10-1 and J usage is TRBJ2-7; either TRBD1 or TRBD2 may fit D (5 bases each). CDR3 size: 15 residues. Germline V gene sequence: CDR1 WNHNN, CDR2 SYGVQD (reference sequence). V lost 2 bases to trimming and J lost 1 base, with 12 bases between them.

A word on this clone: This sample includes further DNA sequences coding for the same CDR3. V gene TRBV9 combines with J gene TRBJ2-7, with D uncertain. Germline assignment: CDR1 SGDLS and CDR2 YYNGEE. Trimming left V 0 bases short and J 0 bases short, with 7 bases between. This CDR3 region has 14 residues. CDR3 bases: TGTGCCAGCAGCGTAGGGGTCAGCTCCTACGAGCAGTACTTC. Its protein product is CASSVGVSSYEQYF.

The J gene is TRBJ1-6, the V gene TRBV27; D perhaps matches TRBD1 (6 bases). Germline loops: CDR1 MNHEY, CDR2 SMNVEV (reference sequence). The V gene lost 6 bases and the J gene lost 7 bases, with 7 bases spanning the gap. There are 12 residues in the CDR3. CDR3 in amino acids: CASRGGNSPLHF. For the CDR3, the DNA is TGTGCCAGCAGAGGGGGGAATTCACCCCTCCACTTT.

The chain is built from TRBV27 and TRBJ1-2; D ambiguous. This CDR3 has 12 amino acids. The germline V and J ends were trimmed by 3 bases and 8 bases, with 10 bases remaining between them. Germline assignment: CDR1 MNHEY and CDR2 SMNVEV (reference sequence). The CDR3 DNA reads TGTGCCAGCAGTTTGAGCGTCAGCGGCTACACCTTC. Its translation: CASSLSVSGYTF.

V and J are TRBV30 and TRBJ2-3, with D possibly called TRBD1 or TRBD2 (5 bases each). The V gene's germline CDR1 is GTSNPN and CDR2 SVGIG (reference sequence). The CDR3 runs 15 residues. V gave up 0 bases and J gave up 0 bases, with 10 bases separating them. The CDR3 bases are TGTGCCTGGAGTGTGGGGCGGACTAGCACAGATACGCAGTATTTT. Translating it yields CAWSVGRTSTDTQYF.

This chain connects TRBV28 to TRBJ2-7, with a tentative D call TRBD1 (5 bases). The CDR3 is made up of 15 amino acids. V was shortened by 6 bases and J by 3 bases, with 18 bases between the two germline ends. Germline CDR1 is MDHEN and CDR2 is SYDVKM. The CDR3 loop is CASSPLDIAFYEQYF. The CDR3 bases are TGTGCCAGCAGCCCCCTGGACATAGCTTTCTACGAGCAGTACTTC. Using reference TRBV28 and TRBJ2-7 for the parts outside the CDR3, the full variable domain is DVKVTQSSRYLVKRTGEKVFLECVQDMDHENMFWYRQDPGLGLRLIYFSYDVKMKEKGDIPEGYSVSREKKERFSLILESASTNQTSMYLCASSPLDIAFYEQYFGPGTRLTVT.

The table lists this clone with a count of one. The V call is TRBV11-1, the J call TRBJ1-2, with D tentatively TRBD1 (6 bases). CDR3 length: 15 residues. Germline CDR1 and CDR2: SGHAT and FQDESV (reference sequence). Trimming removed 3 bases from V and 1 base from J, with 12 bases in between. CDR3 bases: TGTGCCAGCAGCTTCGACAGGAATTTTAACTATGGCTACACCTTC. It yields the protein CASSFDRNFNYGYTF.

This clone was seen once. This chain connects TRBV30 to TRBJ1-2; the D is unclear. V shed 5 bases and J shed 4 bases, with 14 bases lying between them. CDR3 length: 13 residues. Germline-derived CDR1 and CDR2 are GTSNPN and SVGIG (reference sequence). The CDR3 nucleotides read TGTGCCTGGGTCAGCCGCCACCCCTATGGCTACACCTTC. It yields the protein CAWVSRHPYGYTF.

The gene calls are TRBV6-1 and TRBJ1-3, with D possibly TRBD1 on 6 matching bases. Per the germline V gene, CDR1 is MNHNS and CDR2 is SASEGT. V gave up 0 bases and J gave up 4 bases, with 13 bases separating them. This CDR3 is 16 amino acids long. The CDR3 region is CASSEATGSRGNTIYF. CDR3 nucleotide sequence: TGTGCCAGCAGTGAAGCTACAGGGTCGCGGGGAAACACCATATATTTT.

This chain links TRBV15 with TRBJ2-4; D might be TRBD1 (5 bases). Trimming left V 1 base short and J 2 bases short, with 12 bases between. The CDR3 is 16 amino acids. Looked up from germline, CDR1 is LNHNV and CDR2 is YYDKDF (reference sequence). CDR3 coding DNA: TGTGCCACCAGCAGAGGAGACAGTGTGTCCAAAAACATTCAGTACTTC. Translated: CATSRGDSVSKNIQYF.

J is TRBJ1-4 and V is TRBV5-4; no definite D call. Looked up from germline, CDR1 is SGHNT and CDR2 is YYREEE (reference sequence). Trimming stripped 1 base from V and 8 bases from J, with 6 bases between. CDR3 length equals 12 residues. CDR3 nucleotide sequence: TGTGCCAGCAGCTTGTATGGGGAAAAACTGTTTTTT. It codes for CASSLYGEKLFF. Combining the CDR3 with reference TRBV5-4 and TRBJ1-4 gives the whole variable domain ETGVTQSPTHLIKTRGQQVTLRCSSQSGHNTVSWYQQALGQGPQFIFQYYREEENGRGNFPPRFSGLQFPNYSSELNVNALELDDSALYLCASSLYGEKLFFGSGTQLSVL.

The CDR3 DNA reads as TGCGCCAGCAGTATTGGAGAGACCCAGTACTTC. It is translated as CASSIGETQYF. J is TRBJ2-5 and V is TRBV10-1; D is unresolved. The CDR3 is made up of 11 amino acids. V gave up 5 bases and J gave up 4 bases, with 5 bases separating them. Germline lookup yields CDR1 WNHNN and CDR2 SYGVQD (reference sequence).

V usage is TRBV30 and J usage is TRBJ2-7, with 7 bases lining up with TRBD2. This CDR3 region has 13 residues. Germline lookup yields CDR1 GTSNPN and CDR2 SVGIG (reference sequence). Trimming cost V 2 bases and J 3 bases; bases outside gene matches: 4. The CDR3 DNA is TGTGCCTGGAGTCAGGCTAGCGGCTACGAGCAGTACTTC. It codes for CAWSQASGYEQYF.

The CDR3 is CASSSLSGGSGYSTDTQYF. The CDR3 DNA reads TGTGCCAGCAGCTCCCTCTCGGGCGGAAGCGGGTATAGCACAGATACGCAGTATTTT. V gene TRBV7-2 combines with J gene TRBJ2-3; weak D call: TRBD2 (6 bases). CDR1 and CDR2 (germline): SGHTA, FQGNSA. The CDR3 is 19 residues long. Trimming stripped 4 bases from V and 0 bases from J, with 23 bases between.

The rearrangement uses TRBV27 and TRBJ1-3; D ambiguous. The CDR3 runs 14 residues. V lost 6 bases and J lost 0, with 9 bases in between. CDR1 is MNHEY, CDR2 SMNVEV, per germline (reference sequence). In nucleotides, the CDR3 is TGTGCCAGCAGGACCCACAGCTCTGGAAACACCATATATTTT. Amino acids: CASRTHSSGNTIYF.

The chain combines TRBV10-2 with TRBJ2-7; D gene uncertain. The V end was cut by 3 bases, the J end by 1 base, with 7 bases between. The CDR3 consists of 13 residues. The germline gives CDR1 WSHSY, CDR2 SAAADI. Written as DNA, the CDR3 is TGCGCCAGCAGTGATCCCACGTCCTACGAGCAGTACTTC. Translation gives CASSDPTSYEQYF.

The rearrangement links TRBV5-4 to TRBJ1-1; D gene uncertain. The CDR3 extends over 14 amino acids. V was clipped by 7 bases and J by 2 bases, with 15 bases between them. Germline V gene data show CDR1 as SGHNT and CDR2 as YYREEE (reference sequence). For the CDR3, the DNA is TGTGCCAGCGGAAGTACGGCGGAAAACACTGAAGCTTTCTTT. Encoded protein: CASGSTAENTEAFF. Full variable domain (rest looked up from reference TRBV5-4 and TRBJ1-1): ETGVTQSPTHLIKTRGQQVTLRCSSQSGHNTVSWYQQALGQGPQFIFQYYREEENGRGNFPPRFSGLQFPNYSSELNVNALELDDSALYLCASGSTAENTEAFFGQGTRLTVV.